This TCR beta chain was observed in a study of CD8 T cells in Susac syndrome. An input of 0.5 to 1 ug of RNA was subjected to reverse transcription using random hexamers. TCRdb passed the immunoSEQ multiplex PCR reads through MiXCR, listing each CDR3 protein once. The sample carries about 94,000 distinct CDR3 sequences, roughly 94% recorded once. This CDR3 is built from 16 residues. Sequencing used CD4+ T cells from PBMCs. This sequence joins TRBV1 and TRBJ2-2; the table gives TRBD2 as D, unverified against the DNA. TRBV1 is a listed pseudogene. The receptor was isolated from a human donor with Susac syndrome. The CDR3 region is CTSSQEVLDGAGELFF. The CDR3 DNA sequence: TGCACCAGCAGCCAAGAGGTCCTAGACGGGGCCGGGGAGCTGTTTTTT.